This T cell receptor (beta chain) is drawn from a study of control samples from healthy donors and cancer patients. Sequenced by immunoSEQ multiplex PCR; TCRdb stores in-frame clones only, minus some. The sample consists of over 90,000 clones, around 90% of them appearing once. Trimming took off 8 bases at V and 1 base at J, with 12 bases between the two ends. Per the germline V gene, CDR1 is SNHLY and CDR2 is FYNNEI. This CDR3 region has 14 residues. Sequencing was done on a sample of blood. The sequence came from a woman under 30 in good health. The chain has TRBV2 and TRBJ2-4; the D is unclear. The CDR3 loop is CASLRERAKNIQYF. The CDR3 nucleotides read TGTGCCAGCCTGAGAGAGAGGGCCAAAAACATTCAGTACTTC.